This is a list of T cell receptor beta chains from one sample in a study of CD8+CD57+ T cells in acquired aplastic anemia. TCRdb analysed the reads with MiXCR anew, one entry per CDR3 protein. The table records 250,000 to 300,000 distinct CDR3 sequences, approximately 55% of them present only once. The sequencing sample was made of sorted CD4+, CD8+, or CD8+CD57+ T cells (not recorded which) from PBMCs. These receptors were collected from a human donor with severe aplastic anemia or a healthy control (not recorded which). Each CDR3 is given with its conserved first and last residue. Each record gives: V gene, CDR3 length, CDR3 protein.

v_call: TRBV19
cdr3_length: 14
cdr3_aa: CASRSLDRVHGYTF

v_call: TRBV3-1
cdr3_length: 15
cdr3_aa: CAGSGGWMNTGELFF

v_call: TRBV19
cdr3_length: 15
cdr3_aa: CASSRRGGDYYEQYF

v_call: TRBV15
cdr3_length: 12
cdr3_aa: CATSREDGGAFF

v_call: TRBV29-1
cdr3_length: 14
cdr3_aa: CSVEAGVGTGELFF

v_call: TRBV5-8
cdr3_length: 17
cdr3_aa: CASSPPGLAGDQETQYF

v_call: TRBV20-1
cdr3_length: 15
cdr3_aa: CSATSGGLEQETQYF

v_call: TRBV6-6
cdr3_length: 15
cdr3_aa: CASSYGLARQETQYF

v_call: TRBV7-2
cdr3_length: 15
cdr3_aa: CASSIRPSIGYEQYF

v_call: TRBV25-1
cdr3_length: 15
cdr3_aa: CASSSFLTAGDEQYF

v_call: TRBV10-3
cdr3_length: 16
cdr3_aa: CAINEGGLAGHYEQYF

v_call: TRBV5-1
cdr3_length: 17
cdr3_aa: CASSLVSGPTYGNTIYF

v_call: TRBV2
cdr3_length: 14
cdr3_aa: CASSQDGINQPQHF

v_call: TRBV12-3/TRBV12-4
cdr3_length: 13
cdr3_aa: CASRQGWYNEQFF